The sequence of this T cell receptor (beta chain) was determined in a study of early T cells in non-severe SARS-CoV-2 infection. Study in general: Whole-blood bulk RNA, unsorted, was sequenced, and chains were unpaired.

The protocol attached unique molecular identifiers to individual cDNA molecules. MiXCR, applied by TCRdb to the 5' RACE reads, yields one record per CDR3 protein. This table has 50,000 to 60,000 distinct CDR3 sequences, 6.5% to 7.5% appearing once. This clonotype was detected a few times. The CDR3 sequence is 13 residues long. CDR1 is SQVTM and CDR2 is ANQGSEA in the germline V gene. After removal of 2 bases from V and 9 bases from J, the junction contained 10 bases not matched to a gene. This receptor was identified in an adult who was a healthcare worker with PCR-confirmed SARS-CoV-2 infection or an uninfected control (not recorded which). Material: whole blood, obtained at baseline. This chain connects TRBV29-1 to TRBJ2-7, with 7 positions matching TRBD1. The CDR3 region is CSVERDREDRQYF. CDR3 DNA sequence: TGCAGCGTTGAAAGGGACAGAGAGGACAGGCAGTACTTC.